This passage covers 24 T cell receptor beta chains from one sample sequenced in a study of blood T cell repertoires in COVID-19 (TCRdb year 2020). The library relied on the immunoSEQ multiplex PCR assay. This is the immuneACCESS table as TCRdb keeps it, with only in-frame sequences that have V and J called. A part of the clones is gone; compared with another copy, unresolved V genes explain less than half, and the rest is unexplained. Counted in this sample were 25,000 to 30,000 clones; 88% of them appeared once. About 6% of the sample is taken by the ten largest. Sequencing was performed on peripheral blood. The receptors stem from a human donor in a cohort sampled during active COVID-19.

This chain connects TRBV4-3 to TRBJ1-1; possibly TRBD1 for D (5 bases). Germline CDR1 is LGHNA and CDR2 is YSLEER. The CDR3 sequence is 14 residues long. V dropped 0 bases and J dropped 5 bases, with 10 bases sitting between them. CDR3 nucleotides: TGCGCCAGCAGCCAAGATTCCGGGGGAACTGAAGCTTTCTTT. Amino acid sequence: CASSQDSGGTEAFF.

Here the CDR3 DNA reads TGCAGCATAGGACAGGGCGGGGAAGCTTTCTTT. Residues: CSIGQGGEAFF. V and J are TRBV29-1 and TRBJ1-1; TRBD1 matches 8 bases. The CDR3 consists of 11 residues. The junction had 7 bases not matched to a gene; V was cut back by 8 bases and J by 8 bases. From germline, CDR1 is SQVTM and CDR2 ANQGSEA.

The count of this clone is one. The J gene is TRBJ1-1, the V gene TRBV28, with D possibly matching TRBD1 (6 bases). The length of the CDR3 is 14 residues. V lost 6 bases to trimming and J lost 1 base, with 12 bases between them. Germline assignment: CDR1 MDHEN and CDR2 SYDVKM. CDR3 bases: TGTGCCAGCAGCGCAGCGGGGGCGAACACTGAAGCTTTCTTT. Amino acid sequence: CASSAAGANTEAFF.

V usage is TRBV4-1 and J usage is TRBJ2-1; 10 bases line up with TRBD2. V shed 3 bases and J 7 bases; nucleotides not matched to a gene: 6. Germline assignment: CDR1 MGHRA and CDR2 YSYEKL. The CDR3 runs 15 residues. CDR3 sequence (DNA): TGCGCCAGCAGCCAGGTACTAGCGGGAAGGAATGAGCAGTTCTTC. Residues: CASSQVLAGRNEQFF.

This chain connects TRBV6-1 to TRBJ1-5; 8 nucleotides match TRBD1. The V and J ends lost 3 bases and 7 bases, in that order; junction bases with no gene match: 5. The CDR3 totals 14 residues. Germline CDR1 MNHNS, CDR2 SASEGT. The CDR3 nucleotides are TGTGCCAGCAGTGATGCGACAGGGGAGCAGCCCCAGCATTTT. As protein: CASSDATGEQPQHF.

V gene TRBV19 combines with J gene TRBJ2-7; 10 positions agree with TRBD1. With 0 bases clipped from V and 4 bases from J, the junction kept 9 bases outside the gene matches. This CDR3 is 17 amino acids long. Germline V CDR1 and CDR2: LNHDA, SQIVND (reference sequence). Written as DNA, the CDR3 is TGTGCCAGTAGTATAGACTCAGGACAGGGGGGAGTGTACGAGCAGTACTTC. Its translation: CASSIDSGQGGVYEQYF.

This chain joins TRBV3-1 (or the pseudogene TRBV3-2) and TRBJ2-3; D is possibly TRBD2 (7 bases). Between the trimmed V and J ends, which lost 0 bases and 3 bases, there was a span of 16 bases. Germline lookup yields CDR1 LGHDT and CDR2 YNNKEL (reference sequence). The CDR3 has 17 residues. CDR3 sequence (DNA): TGTGCCAGCAGCCAAGATAGGACGGGGGGCCTTACAGATACGCAGTATTTT. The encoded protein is CASSQDRTGGLTDTQYF.

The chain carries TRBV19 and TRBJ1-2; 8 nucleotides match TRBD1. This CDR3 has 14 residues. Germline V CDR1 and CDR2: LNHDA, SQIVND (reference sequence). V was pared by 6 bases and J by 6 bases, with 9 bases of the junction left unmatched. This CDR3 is CASRAGGVGDGYTF. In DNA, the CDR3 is TGTGCCAGTAGAGCAGGGGGCGTGGGAGATGGCTACACCTTC.

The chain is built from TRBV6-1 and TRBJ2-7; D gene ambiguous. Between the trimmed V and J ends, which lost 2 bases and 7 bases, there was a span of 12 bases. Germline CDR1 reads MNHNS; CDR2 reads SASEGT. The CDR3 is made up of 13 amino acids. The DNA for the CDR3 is TGTGCCAGCAGTGAAATCTCCGGGTATGAGCAGTACTTC. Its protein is CASSEISGYEQYF.

DNA of the CDR3: TGTGCCAGCTCCGCGGGCGGGGTCTCCTACGAGCAGTACTTC. This sequence encodes CASSAGGVSYEQYF. The chain recombines TRBV9 with TRBJ2-7, with D perhaps TRBD2 (6 bases). Trimming removed 7 bases from V and 0 bases from J, with 14 bases in between. The CDR3 is 14 amino acids. CDR1 and CDR2 (germline): SGDLS, YYNGEE. Together with reference TRBV9 and TRBJ2-7, the CDR3 gives the full variable domain: DSGVTQTPKHLITATGQRVTLRCSPRSGDLSVYWYQQSLDQGLQFLIQYYNGEERAKGNILERFSAQQFPDLHSELNLSSLELGDSALYFCASSAGGVSYEQYFGPGTRLTVT.

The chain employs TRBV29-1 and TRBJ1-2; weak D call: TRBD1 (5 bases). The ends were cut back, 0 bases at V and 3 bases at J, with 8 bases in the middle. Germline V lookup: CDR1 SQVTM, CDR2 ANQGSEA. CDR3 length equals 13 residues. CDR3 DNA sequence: TGCAGCGTTGAAGATACGGGGGACTATGGCTACACCTTC. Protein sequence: CSVEDTGDYGYTF.

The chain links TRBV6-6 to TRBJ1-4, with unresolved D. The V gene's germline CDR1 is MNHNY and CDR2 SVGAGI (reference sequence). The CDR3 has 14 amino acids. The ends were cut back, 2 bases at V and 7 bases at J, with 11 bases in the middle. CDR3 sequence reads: CASSYVGVSEKLFF. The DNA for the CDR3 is TGTGCCAGCAGTTACGTAGGAGTGAGTGAAAAACTGTTTTTT.

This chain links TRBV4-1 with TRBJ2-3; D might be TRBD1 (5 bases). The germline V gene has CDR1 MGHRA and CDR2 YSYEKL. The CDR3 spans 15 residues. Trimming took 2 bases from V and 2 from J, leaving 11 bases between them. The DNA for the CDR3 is TGCGCCAGCAGCCAACTCAGGGCAGTCACAGATACGCAGTATTTT. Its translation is CASSQLRAVTDTQYF.

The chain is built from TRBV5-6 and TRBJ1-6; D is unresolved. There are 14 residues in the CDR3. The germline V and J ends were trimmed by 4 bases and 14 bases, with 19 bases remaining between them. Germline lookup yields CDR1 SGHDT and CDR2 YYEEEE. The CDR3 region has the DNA TGTGCCAGCAGCCTGGGCTCTACCCCGCGAACCCTCCACTTT. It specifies CASSLGSTPRTLHF. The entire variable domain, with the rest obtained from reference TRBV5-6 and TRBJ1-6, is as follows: DAGVTQSPTHLIKTRGQQVTLRCSPKSGHDTVSWYQQALGQGPQFIFQYYEEEERQRGNFPDRFSGHQFPNYSSELNVNALLLGDSALYLCASSLGSTPRTLHFGNGTRLTVT.

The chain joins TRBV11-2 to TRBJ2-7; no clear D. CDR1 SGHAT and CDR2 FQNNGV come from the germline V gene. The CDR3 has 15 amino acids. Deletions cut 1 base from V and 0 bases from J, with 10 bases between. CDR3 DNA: TGTGCCAGCAGCTTAGCTTATGGGCGCTCCTACGAGCAGTACTTC. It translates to CASSLAYGRSYEQYF.

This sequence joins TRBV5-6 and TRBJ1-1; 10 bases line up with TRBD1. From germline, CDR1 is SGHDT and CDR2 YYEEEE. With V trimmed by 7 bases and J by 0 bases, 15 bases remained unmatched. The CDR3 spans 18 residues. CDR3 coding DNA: TGTGCCAGCTTTGGGACAGGGGCGAACCCACGTATGAACACTGAAGCTTTCTTT. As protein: CASFGTGANPRMNTEAFF.

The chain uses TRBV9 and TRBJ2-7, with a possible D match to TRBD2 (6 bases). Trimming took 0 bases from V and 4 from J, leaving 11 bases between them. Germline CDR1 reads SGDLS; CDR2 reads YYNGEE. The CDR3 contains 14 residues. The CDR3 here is CASSVAGDPYEQYF. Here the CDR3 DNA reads TGTGCCAGCAGCGTAGCGGGGGACCCTTACGAGCAGTACTTC. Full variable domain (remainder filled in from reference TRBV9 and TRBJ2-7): DSGVTQTPKHLITATGQRVTLRCSPRSGDLSVYWYQQSLDQGLQFLIQYYNGEERAKGNILERFSAQQFPDLHSELNLSSLELGDSALYFCASSVAGDPYEQYFGPGTRLTVT.

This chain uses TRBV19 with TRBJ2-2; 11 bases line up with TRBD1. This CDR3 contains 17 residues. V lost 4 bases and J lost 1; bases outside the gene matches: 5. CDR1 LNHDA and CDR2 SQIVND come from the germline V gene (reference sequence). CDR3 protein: CASSKRTGGLNTGELFF. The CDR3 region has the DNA TGTGCCAGTAGTAAAAGGACAGGGGGCCTGAACACCGGGGAGCTGTTTTTT.

The CDR3: CASSQDRAGGADTQYF. The CDR3 bases are TGCGCCAGCAGCCAAGATAGGGCGGGGGGGGCAGATACGCAGTATTTT. The J gene is TRBJ2-3, the V gene TRBV4-3; 9 positions match TRBD2. V lost 0 bases to trimming and J lost 4 bases; unmatched junction nucleotides: 5. The CDR3 is 16 residues long. The germline V gene has CDR1 LGHNA and CDR2 YSLEER.

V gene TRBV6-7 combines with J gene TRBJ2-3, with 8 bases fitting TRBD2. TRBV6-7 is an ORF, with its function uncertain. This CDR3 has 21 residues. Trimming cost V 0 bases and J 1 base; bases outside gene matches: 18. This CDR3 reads CASSYSEGGQRRGAGTDTQYF. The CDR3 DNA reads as TGTGCCAGCAGTTACTCGGAGGGAGGACAACGGCGGGGGGCCGGCACAGATACGCAGTATTTT.

CDR3 nucleotide sequence: TGTGCCTGGAGTGTAGCGGGGTTCGGTAATTCACCCCTCCACTTT. This translates into CAWSVAGFGNSPLHF. The chain joins TRBV30 to TRBJ1-6; no firm D call. The V end lost 0 bases, the J end lost 6 bases, and 12 bases lay between the germline ends. Germline CDR1 is GTSNPN and CDR2 is SVGIG (reference sequence). This CDR3 region has 15 residues.

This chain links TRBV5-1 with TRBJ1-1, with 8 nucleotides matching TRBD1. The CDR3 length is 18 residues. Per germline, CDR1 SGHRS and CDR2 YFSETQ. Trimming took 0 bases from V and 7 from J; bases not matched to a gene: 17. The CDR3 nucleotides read TGCGCCAGCAGCTTGGGAATCCAGAGGGACAGGCTTCTGTTTGAAGCTTTCTTT. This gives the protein CASSLGIQRDRLLFEAFF.

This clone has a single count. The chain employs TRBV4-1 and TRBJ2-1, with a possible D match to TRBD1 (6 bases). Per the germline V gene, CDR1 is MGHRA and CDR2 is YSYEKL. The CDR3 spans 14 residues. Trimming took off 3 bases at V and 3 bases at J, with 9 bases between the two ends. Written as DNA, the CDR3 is TGCGCCAGCAGCCATAGGGACAACTACAATGAGCAGTTCTTC. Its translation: CASSHRDNYNEQFF.

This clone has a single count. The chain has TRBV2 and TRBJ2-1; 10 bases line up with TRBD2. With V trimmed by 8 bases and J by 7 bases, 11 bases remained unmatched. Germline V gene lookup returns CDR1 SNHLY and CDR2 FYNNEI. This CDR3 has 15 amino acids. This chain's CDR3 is CASGERTSGRNEQFF. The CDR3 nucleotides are TGTGCCAGCGGGGAAAGGACTAGCGGACGTAATGAGCAGTTCTTC.